Sequencing of this T cell receptor (beta chain) was carried out in a study of T-cell reconstitution after alpha-beta-depleted transplantation in children. General study results and limits: A year had passed since transplant, and T-cell counts and diversity by then came mostly from newly produced T cells. Where some patients showed high TCRbeta diversity at day 60, it came from recipient T cells and thymic progenitors that had survived. The study reportedly traced alpha-beta T cells about two months after transplant to several hundred expanded graft clones.

V was shortened by 8 bases and J by 2 bases, with 14 bases between the two germline ends. CDR3 length equals 14 residues. Germline V gives CDR1 MGHRA, CDR2 YSYEKL. As for this clonotype: The target antigen is unknown.

The TCRbeta library was prepared with unique molecular identifiers. TCRdb itself ran the PCR reads through MiXCR, one entry per CDR3 protein. This table has 750,000 to 950,000 distinct CDR3 sequences, around 17% appearing once. The origin of this receptor is a male patient between 10 and 17 years old who had a stem cell transplant for acute lymphoblastic leukemia, so the T cells may come from the graft donor. The chain links TRBV4-1 to TRBJ2-3, with D possibly TRBD1 on 6 matching bases. The sample was PBMCs, mostly from graft donor cells, taken 360 days after TCRalphabeta/CD19-depleted stem cell transplant. DNA of the CDR3: TGCGCCAGCCTCGACCAGGGGAACACAGATACGCAGTATTTT. Translation: CASLDQGNTDTQYF.